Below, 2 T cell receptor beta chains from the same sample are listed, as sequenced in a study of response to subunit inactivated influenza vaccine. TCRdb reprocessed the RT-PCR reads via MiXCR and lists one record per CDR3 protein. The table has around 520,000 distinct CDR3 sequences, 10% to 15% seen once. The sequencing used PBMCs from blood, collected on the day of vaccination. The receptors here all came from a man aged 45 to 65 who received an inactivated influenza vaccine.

The CDR3 sequence: CASSSWDRVDTGELFF. The CDR3 DNA sequence: TGTGCCAGCAGTTCCTGGGACAGGGTAGACACCGGGGAGCTGTTTTTT. The chain has TRBV6-5 and TRBJ2-2; 9 positions agree with TRBD1. Germline CDR1 is MNHEY and CDR2 is SVGAGI. The CDR3 is 16 amino acids. The J segment lost 3 bases and the V segment lost 4 bases, leaving 6 bases of the junction unmatched.

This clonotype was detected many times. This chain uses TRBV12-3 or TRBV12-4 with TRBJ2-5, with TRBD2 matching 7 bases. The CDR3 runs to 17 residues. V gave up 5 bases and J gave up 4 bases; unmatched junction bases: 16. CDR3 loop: CASSRLSSGTSLETQYF. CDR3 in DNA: TGTGCCAGCAGTCGTCTGTCAAGCGGGACTTCCTTAGAGACCCAGTACTTC.